The 23 T cell receptor beta chains below all came from one sample that was sequenced in a study of control samples from healthy donors and cancer patients. The protocol was immunoSEQ multiplex PCR, while the TCRdb copy is restricted to in-frame clones and leaves out a portion. The sample has roughly 120,000 clones; 93% are singletons. The sample taken for sequencing was blood. These receptors were obtained from a man under 40 in good health.

The V call is TRBV28, the J call TRBJ2-5; D uncertain. V was pared by 5 bases and J by 4 bases, with 14 bases between. Germline CDR1 MDHEN, CDR2 SYDVKM. The CDR3 contains 14 residues. The CDR3 DNA follows: TGTGCCAGCAGTCCACTCCGGCTGGGAGAGACCCAGTACTTC. It codes for CASSPLRLGETQYF.

The chain couples TRBV7-9 to TRBJ1-2; 7 nucleotides align to TRBD1. Germline-derived CDR1 and CDR2 are SEHNR and FQNEAQ (reference sequence). Losses at the gene ends were 5 bases for V and 4 bases for J; bases not matched to a gene: 10. The CDR3 runs 15 residues. The CDR3 reads CASSPTGTDLYGYTF. Here the CDR3 DNA reads TGTGCCAGCAGCCCAACCGGGACAGACCTCTATGGCTACACCTTC.

The rearrangement links TRBV5-5 to TRBJ1-2; 7 bases match TRBD1. CDR1 SGHKS and CDR2 YYEKEE come from the germline V gene (reference sequence). This CDR3 contains 14 residues. V shed 0 bases, J shed 2 bases, and the junction held 1 base outside the gene matches. Written as DNA, the CDR3 is TGTGCCAGCAGCTTGGGGGGACAGAACTATGGCTACACCTTC. As protein: CASSLGGQNYGYTF.

The genes are TRBV5-4 and TRBJ2-7, with a possible D match to TRBD2 (6 bases). Germline assignment: CDR1 SGHNT and CDR2 YYREEE (reference sequence). CDR3 size: 17 residues. V was trimmed by 0 bases and J by 0 bases, leaving 16 bases between them. CDR3 loop: CASSLVGSGLPSYEQYF. CDR3 bases: TGTGCCAGCAGCTTGGTTGGTAGCGGTTTACCCTCCTACGAGCAGTACTTC.

The J gene is TRBJ2-3, the V gene TRBV7-9; the D gene could be TRBD1 or TRBD2 (5 bases each). Per the germline V gene, CDR1 is SEHNR and CDR2 is FQNEAQ (reference sequence). With 8 bases removed from V and 6 bases from J, the gap between germline ends came to 18 bases. This CDR3 contains 14 residues. The CDR3 region is CASYRQGAFDTQYF. As DNA, the CDR3 is TGTGCCAGCTATCGGCAGGGAGCTTTCGATACGCAGTATTTT.

The genes are TRBV5-1 and TRBJ2-7; D unresolved. Germline V CDR1 and CDR2: SGHRS, YFSETQ. V gave up 0 bases and J gave up 3 bases, with 10 bases separating them. There are 14 residues in the CDR3. This CDR3 is CASSLVLGDYEQYF. The CDR3 region has the DNA TGCGCCAGCAGCTTGGTATTGGGTGACTACGAGCAGTACTTC.

The chain is built from TRBV29-1 and TRBJ1-3; possible D gene TRBD1, 6 bases. The CDR3 loop spans 14 amino acids. Trimming pared 3 bases from V and 2 bases from J, leaving 11 bases between. Germline V lookup: CDR1 SQVTM, CDR2 ANQGSEA. The CDR3 DNA is TGCAGCGTTGACCAGGGGTCCCCTGGAAACACCATATATTTT. Its protein is CSVDQGSPGNTIYF.

The chain combines TRBV5-4 with TRBJ1-1; perhaps TRBD1 as D (6 bases). The CDR3 spans 15 residues. CDR1 and CDR2 (germline): SGHNT, YYREEE (reference sequence). The ends were cut back, 7 bases at V and 1 base at J, with 17 bases in the middle. Written as DNA, the CDR3 is TGTGCCAGCCGGAGGGGATGGACAGCGAACACTGAAGCTTTCTTT. It yields the protein CASRRGWTANTEAFF.

This chain links TRBV10-1 with TRBJ2-7, with D perhaps assigned TRBD1 or TRBD2 (5 bases each). The CDR3 length is 12 residues. Germline values: CDR1 WNHNN, CDR2 SYGVQD (reference sequence). V lost 8 bases, J lost 0 bases, and 8 bases lay in between. The CDR3 nucleotides read TGCGCCAGCGGGGACGGCTCCTACGAGCAGTACTTC. This codes for CASGDGSYEQYF.

V usage is TRBV7-9 and J usage is TRBJ1-2; D is ambiguous. CDR1 and CDR2 (germline): SEHNR, FQNEAQ (reference sequence). The CDR3 is 13 residues long. V shed 1 base and J shed 4 bases, with 7 bases lying between them. CDR3 DNA sequence: TGTGCCAGCAGCTTAGGGGTTGGCTATGGCTACACCTTC. This translates into CASSLGVGYGYTF.

The chain is built from TRBV6-5 and TRBJ1-2, with D possibly matching TRBD1 (5 bases). Germline loops: CDR1 MNHEY, CDR2 SVGAGI. The CDR3 consists of 14 residues. Trimming removed 5 bases from V and 0 bases from J, with 10 bases in between. CDR3 DNA: TGTGCCAGCAGTAGGCTGGGGGCTAACTATGGCTACACCTTC. Its translation: CASSRLGANYGYTF.

In its sample, this clone was seen once. The chain couples TRBV18 to TRBJ2-5, with 9 bases identical to TRBD1. V was clipped by 3 bases and J by 2 bases; unmatched bases: 1. The CDR3 consists of 14 residues. The germline V gene has CDR1 KGHSH and CDR2 LQKENI. The CDR3, as DNA: TGTGCCAGCTCACCGGGACAGGGTCAAGAGACCCAGTACTTC. It yields the protein CASSPGQGQETQYF.

In this sample, this clone turned up a few times. This chain uses TRBV7-3 with TRBJ2-1, with TRBD2 matching over 11 bases. This CDR3 is 14 amino acids long. With V trimmed by 3 bases and J by 8 bases, 3 bases remained unmatched. In germline, CDR1 is SGHTA, CDR2 FQGTGA. The CDR3 DNA reads TGTGCCAGCAGCTTCCTAGCGGGGGGTGATGAGCAGTTCTTC. Its translation is CASSFLAGGDEQFF.

The gene calls are TRBV14 and TRBJ2-5; D unresolved. Germline assignment: CDR1 SGHDN and CDR2 FVKESK. Trimming stripped 1 base from V and 3 bases from J, with 3 bases between. The length of the CDR3 is 12 residues. The CDR3 nucleotides read TGTGCCAGCAGCCAAGTCAAAGAGACCCAGTACTTC. As protein: CASSQVKETQYF.

The rearrangement links TRBV9 to TRBJ1-6; D might be TRBD1 (5 bases). Germline CDR1 and CDR2: SGDLS and YYNGEE. CDR3 length equals 18 residues. Trimming removed 2 bases at V and 3 bases at J, with 18 bases between. The CDR3, as DNA: TGTGCCAGCAGCGTGGGCCGTGAGGGGTTCCGCTATAATTCACCCCTCCACTTT. Protein: CASSVGREGFRYNSPLHF.

This clone was recorded once. J is TRBJ2-1 and V is TRBV9; 8 bases are a match to TRBD2. Germline CDR1 SGDLS, CDR2 YYNGEE. V shed 6 bases and J 0 bases; nucleotides not matched to a gene: 17. This CDR3 region has 19 residues. The CDR3 is CASTDNPGGRPSSYNEQFF. The CDR3 bases are TGTGCCAGCACCGACAACCCGGGGGGGCGGCCCAGCTCCTACAATGAGCAGTTCTTC.

The V gene is TRBV19, the J gene TRBJ1-3; D is possibly TRBD1 (5 bases). The CDR3 runs 14 residues. Trimming left V 8 bases short and J 3 bases short, with 14 bases between. In germline, CDR1 is LNHDA, CDR2 SQIVND (reference sequence). Written as DNA, the CDR3 is TGTGCCAGTGAACTGGGGCTCGGTGGAAACACCATATATTTT. It codes for CASELGLGGNTIYF.

The chain recombines TRBV24-1 with TRBJ1-2; D unclear. Trimming stripped 3 bases from V and 0 bases from J, with 10 bases between. There are 15 residues in the CDR3. Germline V gene data show CDR1 as KGHDR and CDR2 as SFDVKD. CDR3: CATSDPGGPNYGYTF. DNA of the CDR3: TGTGCCACCAGTGATCCCGGAGGACCTAACTATGGCTACACCTTC.

This chain joins TRBV6-5 and TRBJ2-7; D is possibly TRBD1 (6 bases). The CDR3 spans 14 residues. Trimming cost V 0 bases and J 3 bases, with 9 bases left between them. Germline values: CDR1 MNHEY, CDR2 SVGAGI. The CDR3 sequence is CASSYSGTSYEQYF. CDR3 in DNA: TGTGCCAGCAGTTACTCGGGGACAAGCTACGAGCAGTACTTC.

V gene TRBV5-1 combines with J gene TRBJ2-7; D is possibly TRBD1 or TRBD2 (5 bases each). V lost 3 bases and J 6 bases, leaving 16 bases between the germline ends. This CDR3 is 14 amino acids long. Germline V gene lookup returns CDR1 SGHRS and CDR2 YFSETQ. CDR3 coding DNA: TGCGCCAGCAGCTCCGCCCGGGGCCCTGGCGAGCAGTACGTC. It codes for CASSSARGPGEQYV.

As to this clone: The sample carries other DNA sequences with the same CDR3. The V call is TRBV7-8, the J call TRBJ2-3; D uncertain. V lost 5 bases to trimming and J lost 2 bases, with 5 bases between them. Germline CDR1 reads SGHVS; CDR2 reads FQNEAQ. CDR3 length: 12 amino acids. As DNA, the CDR3 is TGTGCCAGCAGCCCATCCACAGATACGCAGTATTTT. Its protein is CASSPSTDTQYF.

The genes are TRBV7-8 and TRBJ1-2; tentatively, D is TRBD1 (5 bases). This CDR3 has 17 residues. V shed 2 bases and J shed 0 bases, with 16 bases lying between them. CDR1 is SGHVS and CDR2 is FQNEAQ in the germline V gene. Here the CDR3 reads CASSLRGGAPANYGYTF. The CDR3 bases are TGTGCCAGCAGCTTAAGGGGTGGGGCACCAGCTAACTATGGCTACACCTTC.

The table lists this clone with a count of one. The same CDR3 is also encoded by other DNA sequences in this sample. V gene TRBV12-3 or TRBV12-4 combines with J gene TRBJ1-5; 7 bases line up with TRBD1. The junction had 7 bases not matched to a gene; V was cut back by 7 bases and J by 7 bases. This CDR3 has 13 amino acids. CDR3 residues: CASTWSGGQPQHF. In nucleotides, the CDR3 is TGTGCCAGCACTTGGTCAGGGGGGCAGCCCCAGCATTTT.